What follows are 28 T cell receptor beta chains derived from one specimen sequenced in a study of cytomegalovirus exposure and HLA in healthy donors (dated by TCRdb to the late 2010s). The library relied on the immunoSEQ multiplex PCR assay. The multiplex PCR relied on a mix of 60 forward primers for TCR Vbeta segments and 13 reverse primers for TCR Jbeta segments. Here the immuneACCESS table is served through TCRdb, limited to in-frame sequences with V and J called. Missing clones are a known gap in these copies; in checked studies unresolved V genes cover under half, and the rest lacks a known reason. In all, the sample holds around 94,000 clones, and roughly 78% of those were seen once. Clones ranked in the top ten supply 4.6% of the sample. Sequenced material: PBMCs. The receptor set was obtained from a woman in her 40s in good health and CMV-seropositive.

The chain combines TRBV5-4 with TRBJ2-1; unclear D gene. The CDR3 runs 15 residues. Trimming cost V 2 bases and J 0 bases, with 9 bases left between them. Germline lookup yields CDR1 SGHNT and CDR2 YYREEE (reference sequence). The CDR3 region has the DNA TGTGCCAGCAGCTTACAGACGAGCTCCTACAATGAGCAGTTCTTC. Translating it yields CASSLQTSSYNEQFF.

This clone has more than one count but fewer than ten. The chain couples TRBV6-6 to TRBJ2-7; 8 nucleotides agree with TRBD1. The germline CDR1 and CDR2 sequences are MNHNY and SVGAGI (reference sequence). The CDR3 loop spans 13 amino acids. With 2 bases clipped from V and 7 bases from J, the junction kept 4 bases outside the gene matches. CDR3 DNA sequence: TGTGCCAGCAGTTACGGGACAGGTTCTGAGCAGTACTTC. Protein product: CASSYGTGSEQYF.

This rearrangement joins TRBV19 to TRBJ2-1; 8 positions match TRBD1. This CDR3 is 15 amino acids long. V shed 0 bases and J 10 bases; nucleotides not matched to a gene: 8. The germline CDR1 and CDR2 sequences are LNHDA and SQIVND (reference sequence). CDR3 loop: CASSIEPPQGGEQFF. The CDR3 DNA sequence: TGTGCCAGTAGTATAGAGCCTCCACAGGGGGGAGAGCAGTTCTTC.

This clone is a singleton in its sample. The chain is built from TRBV28 and TRBJ2-3; D is perhaps TRBD1 (6 bases). With 7 bases removed from V and 4 bases from J, the gap between germline ends came to 12 bases. This CDR3 is 13 amino acids long. Per germline, CDR1 MDHEN and CDR2 SYDVKM. For the CDR3, the DNA is TGTGCCAGCACCCCACAGGGCTCAGATACGCAGTATTTT. Translating gives CASTPQGSDTQYF.

The CDR3 DNA reads as TGTGCCAGCAGTCAGACAGGGGCCAATCAGCCCCAGCATTTT. This encodes CASSQTGANQPQHF. The V gene is TRBV6-5, the J gene TRBJ1-5; 8 bases line up with TRBD1. The germline V gene encodes CDR1 MNHEY and CDR2 SVGAGI. The V and J ends lost 5 bases and 3 bases, in that order; junction bases with no gene match: 3. CDR3 length equals 14 residues.

As concerns this clone: The same CDR3 also results from other DNA sequences found in this sample. The chain joins TRBV4-3 to TRBJ2-3; TRBD2 matches 13 bases. V was clipped by 0 bases and J by 9 bases; unmatched bases: 0. This CDR3 is built from 14 residues. Per germline, CDR1 LGHNA and CDR2 YSLEER. CDR3 DNA sequence: TGCGCCAGCAGCCAAGAACTAGCGGGAGGGACGCAGTATTTT. It encodes CASSQELAGGTQYF.

The rearrangement joins TRBV2 to TRBJ2-1; D is perhaps TRBD2 (6 bases). The germline gives CDR1 SNHLY, CDR2 FYNNEI. The CDR3 length is 16 residues. Trimming left V 7 bases short and J 0 bases short, with 16 bases between. This chain's CDR3 is CASKGWGRSSYNEQFF. Written as DNA, the CDR3 is TGTGCCAGCAAGGGATGGGGGAGGAGCTCCTACAATGAGCAGTTCTTC.

The rearrangement joins TRBV21-1 to TRBJ2-7; TRBD1, the table's D call, was not compared with the DNA. TRBV21-1 is annotated as a pseudogene. The CDR3 sequence is 13 residues long. CDR3 sequence: CAHRRTASYEQYF. The CDR3, as DNA: TGTGCCCACCGTAGGACAGCCTCCTACGAGCAGTACTTC.

This rearrangement joins TRBV5-1 to TRBJ1-2; 8 bases match TRBD1. Losses at the gene ends were 1 base for V and 8 bases for J; bases not matched to a gene: 7. Germline V CDR1 and CDR2: SGHRS, YFSETQ. The CDR3 totals 14 residues. The CDR3 nucleotides read TGCGCCAGCAGCTTGCTGACAGGGGAAGGGGGCTACACCTTC. Translating gives CASSLLTGEGGYTF.

The chain carries TRBV7-2 and TRBJ2-3; D perhaps matches TRBD2 (5 bases). The CDR3 sequence is 15 residues long. V was cut by 5 bases and J by 1 base, with 13 bases left in between. Germline CDR1 SGHTA, CDR2 FQGNSA. The CDR3 region is CASSGGLRGTDTQYF. DNA of the CDR3: TGTGCCAGCAGCGGAGGACTGCGAGGCACAGATACGCAGTATTTT.

The chain has TRBV6-5 and TRBJ2-1; 7 bases are shared with TRBD1. Per the germline V gene, CDR1 is MNHEY and CDR2 is SVGAGI. After removal of 4 bases from V and 3 bases from J, the junction contained 6 bases not matched to a gene. CDR3 size: 15 residues. The CDR3 DNA is TGTGCCAGCAGTTCCTCGGGACAGTTCTACAATGAGCAGTTCTTC. Translated, it gives CASSSSGQFYNEQFF.

The V call is TRBV4-3, the J call TRBJ1-2, with D perhaps TRBD1 (6 bases). Germline-derived CDR1 and CDR2 are LGHNA and YSLEER. V shed 0 bases and J shed 3 bases, with 14 bases lying between them. The CDR3 covers 16 residues. CDR3 sequence: CASSQDGQGRDYGYTF. The CDR3 DNA reads as TGCGCCAGCAGCCAAGATGGGCAGGGGAGGGACTATGGCTACACCTTC.

The chain uses TRBV5-1 and TRBJ2-2, with 9 bases identical to TRBD1. Looked up from germline, CDR1 is SGHRS and CDR2 is YFSETQ. J was trimmed by 7 bases and V by 2 bases; bases with no gene match: 6. This CDR3 comprises 15 residues. Here the CDR3 DNA reads TGCGCCAGCAGCTTCGGGGACAGGGAAAGCGGGGAGCTGTTTTTT. Translated: CASSFGDRESGELFF.

This CDR3 reads CATLGGGRSSGYTF. The DNA of the CDR3 is TGTGCCACCCTTGGCGGGGGGCGGTCCTCTGGCTACACCTTC. The rearrangement uses TRBV28 and TRBJ1-2, with D tentatively TRBD1 (6 bases). Trimming removed 10 bases from V and 7 bases from J, with 22 bases in between. Germline values: CDR1 MDHEN, CDR2 SYDVKM. This CDR3 region has 14 residues.

The V and J genes are TRBV9 and TRBJ2-7; 10 bases match TRBD2. V lost 0 bases, J lost 4 bases, and 4 bases stayed unmatched. The CDR3 consists of 15 residues. In germline, CDR1 is SGDLS, CDR2 YYNGEE. CDR3 region: CASSVGAGGRYEQYF. The CDR3 coding sequence is TGTGCCAGCAGCGTAGGAGCGGGAGGGAGGTACGAGCAGTACTTC.

This clone was detected once. The CDR3 protein is CASSLRTPTLLYNEQFF. DNA of the CDR3: TGTGCCAGCAGTTTAAGGACACCGACCCTACTATACAATGAGCAGTTCTTC. V gene TRBV27 combines with J gene TRBJ2-1; maybe TRBD1 (5 bases). The CDR3 totals 17 residues. V was shortened by 2 bases and J by 4 bases, with 18 bases between the two germline ends. Germline V CDR1 and CDR2: MNHEY, SMNVEV (reference sequence).

J is TRBJ1-5 and V is TRBV5-4; weak D call: TRBD1 (5 bases). Germline values: CDR1 SGHNT, CDR2 YYREEE (reference sequence). The length of the CDR3 is 16 residues. The V and J ends lost 4 bases and 2 bases respectively, with 16 bases between them. In nucleotides, the CDR3 is TGTGCCAGCAGCCAAGAAACAGGCGAAGGCAATCAGCCCCAGCATTTT. This sequence encodes CASSQETGEGNQPQHF.

The chain couples TRBV19 to TRBJ2-7; D is perhaps TRBD1 (6 bases). Germline CDR1 LNHDA, CDR2 SQIVND (reference sequence). The CDR3 has 14 residues. Trimming took off 4 bases at V and 3 bases at J, with 13 bases between the two ends. For the CDR3, the DNA is TGTGCCAGTAGTACTATTCGAGGGGGCTACGAGCAGTACTTC. It specifies CASSTIRGGYEQYF.

In its sample, this clone was seen once. This chain uses TRBV15 with TRBJ2-3; 11 nucleotides agree with TRBD2. The trim removed 4 bases at V and 2 bases at J, leaving 5 bases unmatched. Per germline, CDR1 LNHNV and CDR2 YYDKDF (reference sequence). The CDR3 consists of 16 residues. The CDR3 nucleotides are TGTGCCACCAGCACGGGACTAGCGGATTCCACAGATACGCAGTATTTT. Its protein is CATSTGLADSTDTQYF.

This clone has a single count. The chain uses TRBV4-3 and TRBJ2-1; 9 positions match TRBD2. The CDR3 has 16 amino acids. Losses at the gene ends were 0 bases for V and 7 bases for J; bases not matched to a gene: 7. Germline V lookup: CDR1 LGHNA, CDR2 YSLEER. This chain's CDR3 is CASSQEGGRADNEQFF. The CDR3 DNA reads as TGCGCCAGCAGCCAAGAGGGCGGGAGGGCCGATAATGAGCAGTTCTTC.

The chain recombines TRBV15 with TRBJ2-7; D not resolved. V lost 0 bases and J 1 base, leaving 10 bases between the germline ends. Germline assignment: CDR1 LNHNV and CDR2 YYDKDF (reference sequence). CDR3 length: 15 amino acids. The CDR3 bases are TGTGCCACCAGCAGAGATACCAGTTCGTCCTACGAGCAGTACTTC. Translating it yields CATSRDTSSSYEQYF.

This clone was seen only a few times. CDR3 coding DNA: TGTGCCAGCACCCCCGGACCAGGGAACACAGATACGCAGTATTTT. Its translation: CASTPGPGNTDTQYF. The chain uses TRBV28 and TRBJ2-3; perhaps TRBD1 as D (5 bases). Germline V lookup: CDR1 MDHEN, CDR2 SYDVKM. The germline V and J ends were trimmed by 7 bases and 2 bases, with 16 bases remaining between them. The CDR3 is made up of 15 amino acids.

This rearrangement joins TRBV6-1 to TRBJ2-5, with 9 bases fitting TRBD1. The J call may be in error: the DNA end matches TRBJ2-7 better. The V gene's germline CDR1 is MNHNS and CDR2 SASEGT. The CDR3 consists of 17 residues. The CDR3 loop is CASSVEPGQGTSYEQYF. DNA of the CDR3: TGTGCCAGCAGTGTCGAGCCGGGACAGGGAACCTCCTACGAGCAGTACTTC.

This chain uses TRBV30 with TRBJ2-7; TRBD1 aligns across 11 bases. The CDR3 is made up of 14 amino acids. Trimming removed 3 bases from V and 4 bases from J; junction bases left unmatched: 5. Germline V gene sequence: CDR1 GTSNPN, CDR2 SVGIG (reference sequence). The CDR3 DNA is TGTGCCTGGAGCACCGGGACAGGGGGTTACGAGCAGTACTTC. Translating gives CAWSTGTGGYEQYF.

This chain joins TRBV7-2 and TRBJ2-1; D gene unclear. CDR1 is SGHTA, CDR2 FQGNSA, per germline. Between the trimmed V and J ends, which lost 5 bases and 0 bases, there was a span of 11 bases. CDR3 length: 15 residues. Written as DNA, the CDR3 is TGTGCCAGCAGCCAGGTCCAGAACTCCTACAATGAGCAGTTCTTC. This sequence encodes CASSQVQNSYNEQFF.

The chain is built from TRBV21-1 and TRBJ2-2; the table names TRBD1, a call not compared with the DNA. TRBV21-1 represents a pseudogene. The CDR3 length is 15 residues. The CDR3 nucleotides read TGTGCCAGCAGCAAGCCAGACAGTCCCACCGGGGAGCTGTTTTTT. Encoded protein: CASSKPDSPTGELFF.

This chain links TRBV19 with TRBJ1-2; D might be TRBD1 (6 bases). This CDR3 is built from 16 residues. Between the trimmed V and J ends, which lost 5 bases and 3 bases, there was a span of 19 bases. Germline assignment: CDR1 LNHDA and CDR2 SQIVND (reference sequence). The CDR3 DNA follows: TGTGCCAGTAGTGAAACGAATAGGGACAAATACTATGGCTACACCTTC. Translated, it gives CASSETNRDKYYGYTF.

The rearrangement joins TRBV6-1 to TRBJ2-1, with a weak D call TRBD1 (6 bases). CDR3 length: 12 residues. The V end lost 8 bases, the J end lost 6 bases, and 11 bases lay between the germline ends. CDR1 and CDR2 (germline): MNHNS, SASEGT. The CDR3 protein is CASAQGGNEQFF. The CDR3 bases are TGTGCCAGCGCCCAAGGGGGCAATGAGCAGTTCTTC.